This record concerns one TCR beta chain sequence. Its antigen is undetermined. This sample stems from a study of vaccination and CD4 T cells after COVID-19. Across the whole study: Two doses of either BNT162b2 or mRNA-1273 vaccine were given to participants. A CEFX pool, an HIV-1 Nef pool, or no peptide went to control cultures.

CDR1 and CDR2 (germline): DFQATT, SNEGSKA (reference sequence). CDR3 length: 15 residues. V dropped 1 base and J dropped 0 bases, with 10 bases sitting between them. Sequenced with the Oncomine TCR Beta short-read assay was DNA taken from cultured CD4+ T cells. Once CD4+ T cells had been cultured, genomic DNA was extracted from them. Using its own MiXCR run on the PCR reads, TCRdb lists one record per CDR3 protein. The sample yields about 12,000 distinct CDR3 sequences, about 40% seen once. Treatment specified: approximately 11-day PBMC culture with coronavirus spike peptide pools or control peptides (ViraFEST assay).

The J gene is TRBJ1-5, the V gene TRBV20-1, with D tentatively TRBD1 (5 bases). Sequenced input: CD4+ T cells from blood, cultured in vitro. The receptor was derived from a human donor who had recovered from COVID-19. The chain's CDR3 is CSARATGYSNQPQHF. CDR3 sequence (DNA): TGCAGTGCTAGAGCCACAGGTTATAGCAATCAGCCCCAGCATTTT.